The sequence of this TCR beta chain was determined in a study of T cell clonality in common variable immunodeficiency (dated by TCRdb to the mid-2010s). What the research found in general, with its limitations: According to the authors, finding the cause of the higher clonality in CVID would require sequencing the repertoires of T cell subpopulations. Even though DNA input was equal, the average per sample came to about 81,820 unique sequences for controls compared with about 34,000 for CVID samples. Reportedly, TCRbeta sequences from CVID had fewer deletions and N-nucleotide insertions, and highly modified clones with 13 or more V deletions were absent from CVID. Compared with healthy controls, CVID subjects showed increased TCRbeta clonality (t-test p = 0.018), a feature most characteristic of about a third of subjects. Correlations of repertoire features with clinical complications were constrained by heterogeneity among patients within the CVID cohort. CVID subjects shared fewer TCRbeta clones with each other than healthy controls did (p < 0.0001).

CVID samples and control samples contributed equivalent amounts of genomic DNA as sequencing input. For every sample, a 60 bp segment covering the rearranged TCRbeta CDR3 region was amplified and then sequenced. The immunoSEQ assay, a bias-corrected multiplex PCR with high-throughput sequencing, was employed for TCRbeta amplification. For the original study's pipeline: Every unique nucleotide sequence was considered a clone and was annotated with V, D and J genes, copy number and frequency. Sequences were labeled productive if in frame, and non-productive if out of frame or containing stop codons. As previously described, clonality was calculated on the basis of Shannon's entropy. The predicted amino acid sequences of productive clones were used to derive mean CDR3 Kyte-Doolittle hydropathy. Hierarchical clustering of scaled V gene usage was performed with the R hclust function using Manhattan distance and complete linkage. Clone sharing by CDR3 amino acid sequence was assessed by resampling 12 repertoires per group over 100 rounds. The repertoires were searched for 55 to 75 published EBV-specific TCRbeta sequences and 200 to 300 published CMV-specific TCRbeta sequences. Analysis left out a couple of CVID samples that produced under 10,000 sequences, so some 45 CVID repertoires remained. TCRdb mirrors the immuneACCESS table, restricted to in-frame sequences. Some clones are absent from its copies; in checked studies, under half trace to an unresolved V gene, and the reason for the others is unknown. The V and J calls and clone size are taken from that table; D and trimming were inferred from the DNA. The table for this sample lists tens of thousands of clones, none of them counted only once. Around 3.3% of the sample belongs to the ten largest clones.

Predominantly Caucasian heritage was noted among both the CVID patients and the healthy controls. Heparinized peripheral whole blood samples of roughly 5 to 9 ml were obtained from each donor. Genomic DNA from adults with common variable immune deficiency (CVID) and from healthy adult controls was used to sequence TCRbeta CDR3 repertoires. The control group comprised roughly 22 healthy adult volunteers, some 12 female and around ten male, aged about 23 to 75 years with a mean age of around 35. To isolate peripheral blood mononuclear cells, diluted blood was subjected to density centrifugation over Hypaque 1077 or Ficoll-Paque. Genomic DNA was obtained from unsorted mononuclear cells through either Qiagen column purification or a centrifugation-based method. Counted from cysteine to phenylalanine, this CDR3 has 12 amino acids. Of the CDR3's DNA, 27 bases were read; they are in frame from base 1. A distance of 13 bases separates the germline ends of V and J, which lose 7 bases and 7 bases respectively. CDR1 SEHNR and CDR2 FQNEAQ are derived from the germline V gene (reference sequence).

This clone showed up many times. What this receptor recognizes is not known. Coverage ceases 3 residues before the CDR3 finishes, and the germline J gene fills in the end. Material for sequencing was peripheral blood mononuclear cells. The chain is assembled from TRBV7-9 and TRBJ2-5, and the D gene may be TRBD1, 5 bases matching. The clonotype originates from a person between 18 and 70 years old in good health. The part of the CDR3 DNA that was read is TGTGCCAGCACCTTCAATAGGGGGACC. Its product reads: CASTFNRGT. The CDR3 as a whole reads CASTFNRGTQYF.